This TCR beta chain was sequenced in a study of T cell responses to AZD1222 COVID-19 vaccine. Study-wide findings and caveats: Sampling captured repertoires only after the peak T cell response.

This table comes from immunoSEQ multiplex PCR, and its TCRdb copy is limited to in-frame clones, with some not included. The sample yields some 130,000 clones, 80% to 90% seen once. CDR1 is SNHLY, CDR2 FYNNEI, per germline. Trimming cost V 6 bases and J 0 bases, with 12 bases left between them. The CDR3 consists of 15 residues. For this clone: Its cognate antigen is unknown.

Sequencing was performed on peripheral blood, taken on day 0 of AZD1222 vaccination. The receptor comes from an adult in good health. The chain employs TRBV2 and TRBJ2-1; perhaps TRBD2 as D (6 bases). CDR3 region: CASRAAGLSYNEQFF. The CDR3 DNA follows: TGTGCCAGCAGGGCAGCGGGCCTCTCCTACAATGAGCAGTTCTTC.